What follows is one T cell receptor beta chain and its context. The authors' processing: Researchers report that nucleated cell counts were estimated from reference gene primer amplification. The table came from immunoSEQ multiplex PCR; TCRdb's copy has only in-frame clones and leaves some out. V, J and clone size reflect that table, while D and trimming were determined from the DNA. The data hold approximately 250,000 clones, with about nine tenths observed a single time. This sample was taken from a study of blood T cell repertoires in COVID-19. Study in general: COVID-19 samples collected from the United States, Italy and Spain covered acute and convalescent phases.

The V end was cut by 1 base, the J end by 2 bases, with 12 bases between. There are 15 residues in the CDR3. Per the germline V gene, CDR1 is SGHDT and CDR2 is YYEEEE. The sequenced material came from PBMCs or T cells enriched from blood (not recorded which). The sequence derives from a woman aged 40 to 50 with acute COVID-19. The chain recombines TRBV5-6 with TRBJ1-1, with a tentative D call TRBD1 (5 bases). Here the CDR3 reads CASSLNLGANTEAFF. CDR3 nucleotides: TGTGCCAGCAGCTTGAATTTAGGGGCTAACACTGAAGCTTTCTTT.